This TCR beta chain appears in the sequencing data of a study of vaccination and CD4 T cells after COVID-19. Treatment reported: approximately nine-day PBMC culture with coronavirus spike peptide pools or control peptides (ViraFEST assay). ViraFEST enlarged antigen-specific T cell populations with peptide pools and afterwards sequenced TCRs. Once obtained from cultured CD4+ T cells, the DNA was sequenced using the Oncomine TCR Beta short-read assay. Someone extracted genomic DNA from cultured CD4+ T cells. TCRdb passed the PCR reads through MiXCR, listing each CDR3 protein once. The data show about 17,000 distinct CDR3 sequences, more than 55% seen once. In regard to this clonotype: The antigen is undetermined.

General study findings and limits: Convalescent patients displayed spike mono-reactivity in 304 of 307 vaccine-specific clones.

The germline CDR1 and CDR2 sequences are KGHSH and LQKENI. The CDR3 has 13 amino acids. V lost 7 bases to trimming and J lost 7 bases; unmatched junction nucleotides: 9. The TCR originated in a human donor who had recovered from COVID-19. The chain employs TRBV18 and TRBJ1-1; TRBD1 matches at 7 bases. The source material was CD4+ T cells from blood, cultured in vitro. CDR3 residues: CASLPRQGSEAFF. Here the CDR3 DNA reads TGTGCCAGCTTGCCCAGACAGGGAAGTGAAGCTTTCTTT.